The 32 T cell receptor beta chains below were found in one sample sequenced in a study of neurological immune-mediated disorders. TCRdb fed the 5' RACE reads into MiXCR, producing one record per CDR3 protein. Of 30,000 to 40,000 distinct CDR3 sequences in the sample, 3.5% to 4% are singletons; the top ten hold under 2.5%. Source material: PBMCs. The receptor set was obtained from a man under 40 with multiple sclerosis.

This clonotype appeared a few times. V and J are TRBV7-9 and TRBJ1-1; D not resolved. Germline CDR1 is SEHNR and CDR2 is FQNEAQ (reference sequence). There are 14 residues in the CDR3. Trimming removed 1 base from V and 6 bases from J, with 12 bases in between. The chain's CDR3 is CASSLEASGAEAFF. The DNA for the CDR3 is TGTGCCAGCAGCTTAGAGGCCTCGGGAGCTGAAGCTTTCTTT.

This clonotype was recorded many times. This sequence joins TRBV9 and TRBJ2-3; D is unresolved. Germline loops: CDR1 SGDLS, CDR2 YYNGEE. Trimming shortened V by 7 bases and J by 1 base, and 4 bases separated the two germline ends. The CDR3 runs to 11 residues. The DNA of the CDR3 is TGTGCCAGCGGCCGCACAGATACGCAGTATTTT. This translates into CASGRTDTQYF.

This clonotype was detected ten times or more. This sequence joins TRBV7-6 and TRBJ2-1, with TRBD2 matching over 10 bases. The ends lost 5 bases at V and 4 bases at J; junction bases unmatched: 11. CDR3 length: 17 residues. From germline, CDR1 is SGHVS and CDR2 FNYEAQ. The CDR3 nucleotides read TGTGCCAGCAGCGTCGATAGCGGGGGGATCGCTTACAATGAGCAGTTCTTC. Translating it yields CASSVDSGGIAYNEQFF.

Ten or more counts support this clonotype. The rearrangement links TRBV12-3 or TRBV12-4 to TRBJ2-1; no reliable D call. Trimming took 2 bases from V and 7 from J, leaving 6 bases between them. The CDR3 spans 12 residues. This CDR3 reads CASSLWGNEQFF. CDR3 DNA sequence: TGTGCCAGCAGTTTATGGGGAAATGAGCAGTTCTTC.

This clonotype was counted ten times or more. The rearrangement links TRBV15 to TRBJ2-1; the D is unclear. The CDR3 length is 15 residues. Germline values: CDR1 LNHNV, CDR2 YYDKDF (reference sequence). The ends were cut back, 0 bases at V and 0 bases at J, with 6 bases in the middle. CDR3 in amino acids: CATSRDPASYNEQFF. CDR3 nucleotide sequence: TGTGCCACCAGCAGAGATCCGGCCTCCTACAATGAGCAGTTCTTC.

This clonotype came up a few times. The junction departs from germline at one end; a sequencing error may be responsible. The rearrangement joins TRBV20-1 to TRBJ1-6, with 7 bases identical to TRBD1. Germline CDR1 reads DFQATT; CDR2 reads SNEGSKA (reference sequence). The CDR3 is 15 residues long. Here the CDR3 reads CSARQGVSYNSPLNF. The CDR3 coding sequence is TGCAGTGCTAGACAGGGGGTGTCCTATAATTCACCCCTCAACTTT.

This clonotype occurred a few times. The rearrangement uses TRBV20-1 and TRBJ2-3; 7 bases match TRBD1. Germline CDR1 DFQATT, CDR2 SNEGSKA (reference sequence). This CDR3 has 14 amino acids. The junction had 9 bases not matched to a gene; V was cut back by 6 bases and J by 3 bases. The CDR3 region is CSATRDRTTDTQYF. In nucleotides, the CDR3 is TGCAGTGCAACCCGGGACAGAACAACAGATACGCAGTATTTT.

This clonotype was picked up many times. The chain carries TRBV3-1 and TRBJ2-5, with D tentatively TRBD2 (5 bases). V dropped 7 bases and J dropped 5 bases, with 14 bases sitting between them. CDR3 length equals 13 residues. Germline CDR1 and CDR2: LGHDT and YNNKEL (reference sequence). The CDR3 is CASNTRGGETQYF. CDR3 DNA: TGTGCCAGCAACACCCGGGGTGGGGAGACCCAGTACTTC.

Details on this clonotype: A junction boundary mismatches the germline segment, possibly from a read error. The chain carries TRBV5-1 and TRBJ1-6; 8 nucleotides match TRBD1. The germline gives CDR1 SGHRS, CDR2 YFSETQ. The CDR3 is 13 amino acids. This chain's CDR3 is CASRDRDNSPLNF. The CDR3, as DNA: TGCGCCAGCAGGGACAGGGACAATTCACCCCTCAACTTT.

This clonotype showed up many times. The CDR3 sequence is CASSYRAGVLNTEAFF. The CDR3 coding sequence is TGTGCCAGCAGTTACAGAGCAGGGGTCCTGAACACTGAAGCTTTCTTT. The rearrangement uses TRBV6-6 and TRBJ1-1; the D gene is possibly TRBD1 (6 bases). V shed 2 bases and J shed 0 bases, with 13 bases lying between them. Germline V CDR1 and CDR2: MNHNY, SVGAGI (reference sequence). CDR3 size: 16 residues.

This clonotype was counted at least ten times. The chain is built from TRBV5-1 and TRBJ2-7; D uncertain. V was shortened by 3 bases and J by 4 bases, with 11 bases between the two germline ends. The V gene's germline CDR1 is SGHRS and CDR2 YFSETQ. This CDR3 region has 13 residues. CDR3 amino acids: CASSWPQGYEQYF. The CDR3 DNA sequence: TGCGCCAGCAGCTGGCCGCAAGGGTACGAGCAGTACTTC.

This clonotype came up many times. This chain links TRBV4-3 with TRBJ2-7; D perhaps matches TRBD1 (6 bases). CDR3 length equals 16 residues. Between the trimmed V and J ends, which lost 4 bases and 6 bases, there was a span of 22 bases. CDR1 and CDR2 from the germline V gene are LGHNA and YSLEER. CDR3 residues: CASSPKPGILDSEQYF. CDR3 nucleotide sequence: TGCGCCAGCAGCCCCAAACCCGGGATTCTGGACAGCGAGCAGTACTTC.

This clonotype was seen many times. The V call is TRBV4-3, the J call TRBJ2-6; possible D gene TRBD2, 6 bases. The V end was cut by 1 base, the J end by 2 bases, with 9 bases between. Germline V gene sequence: CDR1 LGHNA, CDR2 YSLEER. CDR3 length: 16 residues. The CDR3 reads CASSQVRGTGANVLTF. CDR3 coding DNA: TGCGCCAGCAGCCAAGTTCGGGGGACTGGGGCCAACGTCCTGACTTTC.

This clonotype has ten or more counts. At one end, the junction sequence differs from germline, possibly due to a read error. The J gene is TRBJ1-5, the V gene TRBV6-6; unclear D gene. The CDR3 spans 13 residues. CDR1 and CDR2 (germline): MNHNY, SVGAGI (reference sequence). The chain's CDR3 is CASSEGSNQPQNF. The CDR3 DNA follows: TGTGCCAGCAGCGAGGGCAGCAATCAGCCCCAGAATTTT.

This clonotype showed up just a few times. V gene TRBV5-1 combines with J gene TRBJ2-7; 11 bases map to TRBD1. CDR1 and CDR2 from the germline V gene are SGHRS and YFSETQ. The junction had 6 bases not matched to a gene; V was cut back by 4 bases and J by 6 bases. The CDR3 extends over 14 amino acids. CDR3 in DNA: TGCGCCAGCAGCGGGGGACAGGGGGTGGGCGAGCAGTACTTC. Protein: CASSGGQGVGEQYF.

In this sample, this clonotype turned up many times. The chain has TRBV5-4 and TRBJ2-1; TRBD2 aligns across 10 bases. The V segment lost 3 bases and the J segment 4 bases; nucleotides outside the gene matches: 7. CDR1 is SGHNT, CDR2 YYREEE, per germline (reference sequence). The CDR3 is 16 residues long. Here the CDR3 reads CASSSPAGGPYNEQFF. DNA of the CDR3: TGTGCCAGCAGCTCCCCAGCGGGGGGGCCTTACAATGAGCAGTTCTTC.

This clonotype was detected only a few times. V is TRBV10-3 and J is TRBJ1-1, with a tentative D call TRBD1 (5 bases). Deletions cut 6 bases from V and 0 bases from J, with 8 bases between. Germline CDR1 is ENHRY and CDR2 is SYGVKD. This CDR3 has 13 residues. The CDR3 loop reads CAIRGPLNTEAFF. CDR3 bases: TGTGCCATCAGGGGACCGTTGAACACTGAAGCTTTCTTT.

The CDR3: CASSPGRGTYEQYF. CDR3 coding DNA: TGTGCCAGCAGCCCGGGGCGGGGTACCTACGAGCAGTACTTC. V is TRBV14 and J is TRBJ2-7; a possible D gene is TRBD2 (6 bases). This CDR3 is built from 14 residues. The ends were cut back, 4 bases at V and 2 bases at J, with 12 bases in the middle. From germline, CDR1 is SGHDN and CDR2 FVKESK.

This clonotype showed up many times. The rearrangement joins TRBV20-1 to TRBJ2-4; no reliable D call. The CDR3 runs 11 residues. CDR1 and CDR2 from the germline V gene are DFQATT and SNEGSKA (reference sequence). Trimming removed 1 base at V and 2 bases at J, with 0 bases between. The CDR3 nucleotides read TGCAGTGCTAGAGCCAAAAACATTCAGTACTTC. Translated: CSARAKNIQYF.

The sample holds many counts of this clonotype. CDR3 region: CASSVGVQLYNEQFF. The CDR3 DNA reads as TGTGCCAGCTCCGTGGGGGTGCAACTCTACAATGAGCAGTTCTTC. The chain links TRBV18 to TRBJ2-1, with D possibly being TRBD1 or TRBD2 (5 bases each). This CDR3 comprises 15 residues. V dropped 6 bases and J dropped 3 bases, with 15 bases sitting between them. Germline V gene data show CDR1 as KGHSH and CDR2 as LQKENI.

This clonotype was picked up many times. The DNA of the CDR3 is TGTGCCAGCAGTTACTACTACAATGAGCAGTTCTTC. Its translation is CASSYYYNEQFF. The V call is TRBV6-2 or TRBV6-3, the J call TRBJ2-1; D is undetermined. This CDR3 is built from 12 residues. Germline CDR1 MNHEY, CDR2 SVGEGT. Trimming stripped 1 base from V and 3 bases from J, with 1 base between.

The table lists this clonotype with many counts. The rearrangement links TRBV12-3 or TRBV12-4 to TRBJ1-1; 9 positions agree with TRBD1. There are 17 residues in the CDR3. Trimming took 7 bases from V and 0 from J; bases not matched to a gene: 12. The CDR3 here is CASKTGGLGLMNTEAFF. The CDR3 nucleotides read TGTGCCAGCAAAACAGGGGGCTTGGGCCTCATGAACACTGAAGCTTTCTTT.

This clonotype was recorded many times. J is TRBJ1-1 and V is TRBV29-1, with D possibly being TRBD1 (5 bases). V was cut by 4 bases and J by 6 bases, with 24 bases left in between. Germline CDR1 and CDR2: SQVTM and ANQGSEA. The CDR3 is made up of 16 amino acids. Written as DNA, the CDR3 is TGCAGCGTTGGACAGAAATCAACTCAAGGCGGTCCTGAAGCTTTCTTT. It yields the protein CSVGQKSTQGGPEAFF.

This clonotype came up many times. This chain links TRBV20-1 with TRBJ2-3; D gene unclear. There are 15 residues in the CDR3. Germline loops: CDR1 DFQATT, CDR2 SNEGSKA (reference sequence). With 0 bases removed from V and 1 base from J, the gap between germline ends came to 11 bases. The CDR3 DNA reads as TGCAGTGCTAGAGATCGGATCCAAGGCACAGATACGCAGTATTTT. Translated, it gives CSARDRIQGTDTQYF.

This clonotype came up many times. The chain links TRBV5-6 to TRBJ1-1; no reliable D call. V lost 5 bases, J lost 3 bases, and 17 bases lay in between. Germline V gene lookup returns CDR1 SGHDT and CDR2 YYEEEE. CDR3 length equals 15 residues. CDR3: CASRLRSGRYTEAFF. The CDR3 region has the DNA TGTGCCAGCAGATTACGGTCCGGGCGGTACACTGAAGCTTTCTTT.

This clonotype appeared many times. The rearrangement uses TRBV6-4 and TRBJ2-6; D gene unclear. Germline assignment: CDR1 MRHNA and CDR2 SNTAGT. The V gene lost 3 bases and the J gene lost 0 bases, with 12 bases spanning the gap. CDR3 length: 17 amino acids. CDR3 amino acids: CASSDGVGLSGANVLTF. CDR3 DNA: TGTGCCAGCAGTGATGGAGTAGGGCTCTCTGGGGCCAACGTCCTGACTTTC.

This clonotype was found many times. The chain combines TRBV6-5 with TRBJ2-1; the match to TRBD1 covers 8 bases. There are 17 residues in the CDR3. V shed 6 bases, J shed 1 base, and the junction held 11 bases outside the gene matches. CDR1 and CDR2 from the germline V gene are MNHEY and SVGAGI. The CDR3 DNA sequence: TGTGCCAGCAGGTCAAAGTTCGGGACAGGATCCTACAATGAGCAGTTCTTC. Encoded protein: CASRSKFGTGSYNEQFF.

This clonotype is judged medium-sized (0.01 to 0.1%). This chain links TRBV5-1 with TRBJ2-3, with TRBD2 matching over 13 bases. The CDR3 is 16 amino acids. Losses at the gene ends were 4 bases for V and 5 bases for J; bases not matched to a gene: 7. From germline, CDR1 is SGHRS and CDR2 YFSETQ. CDR3 in DNA: TGCGCCAGCAGCCCTTGGACTAGCGGGGGTAGAGATACGCAGTATTTT. This codes for CASSPWTSGGRDTQYF.

This clonotype was observed many times. V and J are TRBV5-1 and TRBJ1-1; D is possibly TRBD1 (6 bases). CDR1 and CDR2 from the germline V gene are SGHRS and YFSETQ. CDR3 length equals 13 residues. V shed 9 bases and J shed 1 base, with 13 bases lying between them. CDR3 region: CATKEGQNTEAFF. Written as DNA, the CDR3 is TGCGCCACAAAAGAGGGACAGAACACTGAAGCTTTCTTT.

This clonotype was counted many times. V is TRBV4-1 and J is TRBJ1-4; D not resolved. The germline CDR1 and CDR2 sequences are MGHRA and YSYEKL. The CDR3 is 16 amino acids. V lost 0 bases to trimming and J lost 0 bases, with 8 bases between them. CDR3 DNA: TGCGCCAGCAGCCAAGATAGGGTTGCAACTAATGAAAAACTGTTTTTT. Encoded protein: CASSQDRVATNEKLFF.

In its sample, this clonotype was seen many times. V gene TRBV20-1 combines with J gene TRBJ1-1; no clear D gene. CDR1 DFQATT and CDR2 SNEGSKA come from the germline V gene (reference sequence). V lost 3 bases to trimming and J lost 3 bases, with 20 bases between them. The CDR3 covers 16 residues. The CDR3 is CSASRSSSLGYTEAFF. CDR3 DNA sequence: TGCAGTGCTAGTCGTTCGTCTTCCCTCGGGTACACTGAAGCTTTCTTT.

This clonotype occurred many times. J is TRBJ2-3 and V is TRBV20-1, with 7 bases lining up with TRBD1. This CDR3 is built from 14 residues. V shed 3 bases, J shed 6 bases, and the junction held 9 bases outside the gene matches. Germline loops: CDR1 DFQATT, CDR2 SNEGSKA (reference sequence). CDR3 coding DNA: TGCAGTGCTAGTTCCGGGACAGATGTGGATACGCAGTATTTT. As protein: CSASSGTDVDTQYF.